This TCR beta chain was identified in a study of CD8 T cells in Susac syndrome (dated by TCRdb to between 2017 and 2020). General notes on the study: Whether CD8+ T cell activation and differentiation in Susac syndrome was antigen driven was tested using repertoire sequencing.

Peripheral blood CD8+ and CD4+ T cells from healthy donors, Susac syndrome patients and multiple sclerosis patients were profiled using high-throughput TCR beta sequencing. Multiple sclerosis controls were treatment-naive patients with stable or active relapsing-remitting disease fulfilling revised McDonald criteria. Bulk CD8+ and CD4+ T cells were purified by magnetic negative isolation, whereas CD8+ TEMRA cells were enriched by FACS. Blood was drawn into EDTA tubes, processed within 24 hours, and PBMCs were isolated by density gradient centrifugation. PBMCs intended for TCR sequencing were cryopreserved in liquid nitrogen and were subsequently thawed in a 37 degrees C water bath. Purity of sorted or isolated CD4+, CD8+ and CD8+ TEMRA cells was at least 90%. About this clonotype itself: The antigen it binds to is not known. No base quality values were provided; no much bigger clone lies one nucleotide off.

Study-wide findings and limitations: The TCR sequencing and HLA analysis was acknowledged to have included a relatively small number of individuals.

RNA was extracted using the RNeasy kit, and about 0.5 to 1 ug of the RNA was reverse transcribed with random hexamers. The immunoSEQ multiplex PCR assay, which covers 54 Vbeta and 13 Jbeta segments, was used to amplify TCR beta CDR3 regions. PCR amplification bias was corrected by using a synthetic template baseline for primer optimization and computational correction. From the authors' description of their analysis: Reads were assigned to V, D and J genes according to IMGT and analyzed in immunoSEQ Analyzer, with only productive sequences retained. To calculate clonality, Shannon entropy was normalized by log2 of the number of productive unique sequences and then subtracted from one. For each patient and control, public and private clones were evaluated within the 100 most prevalent clones. A clone was defined as Susac-specific if it was absent from the healthy and MS cohorts, from some 1,100 published viral clones and from other ImmuneACCESS disease sequences. The public reads were reanalyzed by TCRdb: fastp trimming at Q25, MiXCR alignment, in-frame beta chains only. Entries are consolidated by CDR3 protein sequence, retaining the most common genes and DNA. TCRdb, not the authors, supplied the V and J calls. The sample records about 71,000 distinct CDR3 sequences, 95% to 96% of which are singletons. Of the sample, roughly 0.11% is held by the ten largest clones.

The source material was CD4+ T cells from PBMCs. This sequence was found in a human donor with multiple sclerosis.

The CDR3 protein sequence reads: CASSSGTSGGLSSSYNEQFF. The DNA sequence follows: TGTGCCAGCAGCTCCGGGACTAGCGGGGGACTCTCCAGCTCCTACAATGAGCAGTTCTTC. This chain is built from TRBV11-1 and TRBJ2-1; TRBD2 matches 14 bases in the middle. The germline V gene (reference sequence) specifies SGHAT as CDR1 and FQDESV as CDR2. Including cysteine and phenylalanine, the CDR3 has 20 amino acids. Only the CDR3 part of the read is kept: 60 bases, read in frame from the first base. V lost 4 bases and J lost 0 bases, and the count of bases not matched to a germline gene is 11.